One and the same sample provided the 6 T cell receptor beta chains below, sequenced in a study of T cell repertoires in cytomegalovirus infection. The antigens for these receptors are not known. In TCRdb, the reads were re-called with MiXCR into one record per CDR3 protein. The sample comprises around 900,000 distinct CDR3 sequences, 25% to 40% of which are singletons, and over 10% rests with the top ten. Here the sequenced sample was cultured CD8+ T cells from PBMCs, taken from culture after CMV antigen stimulation. These TCRs come from a human donor in good health (CMV status not recorded). Some clones in this sample may be carry-over from other donors' samples.

This chain connects TRBV4-3 to TRBJ2-1; no firm D call. This CDR3 spans 14 amino acids. Trimming left V 0 bases short and J 7 bases short, with 10 bases between. Germline V gives CDR1 LGHNA, CDR2 YSLEER. CDR3 amino acids: CASSQENSRNEQFF. CDR3 nucleotides: TGCGCCAGCAGCCAAGAAAACAGTAGAAATGAGCAGTTCTTC.

The V and J genes are TRBV19 and TRBJ1-6; no clear D gene. Germline lookup yields CDR1 LNHDA and CDR2 SQIVND (reference sequence). V was clipped by 6 bases and J by 11 bases, with 17 bases between them. CDR3 length equals 14 residues. The CDR3 DNA is TGTGCCAGTAGCCCTCTCTGGGGAAGGACACCCCTCCACTTT. This sequence encodes CASSPLWGRTPLHF.

Only a few counts were recorded for this clonotype. V is TRBV7-9 and J is TRBJ1-1; D remains unclear. The length of the CDR3 is 13 residues. The V end lost 6 bases, the J end lost 1 base, and 9 bases lay between the germline ends. Germline V gives CDR1 SEHNR, CDR2 FQNEAQ (reference sequence). CDR3 DNA sequence: TGTGCCAGCAGAAAGGACGGGAACACTGAAGCTTTCTTT. It translates to CASRKDGNTEAFF.

This clonotype was recorded a few times. The chain uses TRBV28 and TRBJ2-2, with 8 nucleotides matching TRBD2. The CDR3 consists of 17 residues. From germline, CDR1 is MDHEN and CDR2 SYDVKM. With 6 bases clipped from V and 5 bases from J, the junction kept 14 bases outside the gene matches. CDR3 coding DNA: TGTGCCAGCAGACCTTCCGGGACTAGAAGCCCGACCGGGGAGCTGTTTTTT. Encoded protein: CASRPSGTRSPTGELFF.

The genes are TRBV19 and TRBJ1-1, with TRBD1 as a possible D gene (5 bases). The CDR3 length is 15 residues. CDR1 and CDR2 (germline): LNHDA, SQIVND (reference sequence). V lost 3 bases, J lost 3 bases, and 14 bases lay in between. The CDR3: CASSIARGFYTEAFF. CDR3 DNA: TGTGCCAGTAGTATTGCAAGGGGATTTTACACTGAAGCTTTCTTT.

V is TRBV27 and J is TRBJ2-3; 7 nucleotides match TRBD1. V lost 7 bases to trimming and J lost 2 bases; unmatched junction nucleotides: 9. Germline V gene sequence: CDR1 MNHEY, CDR2 SMNVEV (reference sequence). The CDR3 extends over 15 amino acids. This CDR3 is CASNTQGGITDTQYF. The CDR3 nucleotides read TGTGCCAGCAATACTCAAGGGGGCATCACAGATACGCAGTATTTT.